The next 27 T cell receptor beta chains were all read from a single sample in a study of shared clonotypes between healthy human individuals. Sequenced by immunoSEQ multiplex PCR; TCRdb stores in-frame clones only, minus some. In the table there are roughly 2.4 million clones, approximately 96% of which are singletons. The sample comprised naive CD4+ T cells sorted from blood. Noted subset: CD45RA+ positively selected. These receptors were taken from a man younger than 35 in good health.

J is TRBJ2-4 and V is TRBV7-8; perhaps D is TRBD1 or TRBD2 (5 bases each). The length of the CDR3 is 19 residues. From germline, CDR1 is SGHVS and CDR2 FQNEAQ. V dropped 1 base and J dropped 0 bases, with 19 bases sitting between them. CDR3 sequence: CASSLDGTGRQIAKNIQYF. CDR3 in DNA: TGTGCCAGCAGCTTAGATGGGACCGGGCGACAGATAGCCAAAAACATTCAGTACTTC.

As for this clone: One junction end does not reproduce the germline sequence, and a read error may be involved. The rearrangement links TRBV2 to TRBJ2-2, with TRBD2 identical over 14 bases. Germline V lookup: CDR1 SNHLY, CDR2 FYNNEI. The CDR3 length is 16 residues. The CDR3 DNA follows: TGTGCCAGCAGTGGGACTAGCGGGGGGAACCCCGGGGAGCTGTTTTTT. The encoded protein is CASSGTSGGNPGELFF.

The chain carries TRBV5-1 and TRBJ2-1; D is uncertain. Trimming cost V 0 bases and J 7 bases, with 14 bases left between them. The CDR3 consists of 15 residues. The germline V gene encodes CDR1 SGHRS and CDR2 YFSETQ. CDR3 nucleotide sequence: TGCGCCAGCAGCTTGGCAGGTAGCTTGGGAAATGAGCAGTTCTTC. Translating gives CASSLAGSLGNEQFF.

The rearrangement uses TRBV27 and TRBJ1-2; perhaps TRBD1 as D (6 bases). The CDR3 length is 18 residues. With 0 bases removed from V and 0 bases from J, the gap between germline ends came to 17 bases. Per germline, CDR1 MNHEY and CDR2 SMNVEV (reference sequence). The CDR3: CASSLSLGGPGPNYGYTF. Written as DNA, the CDR3 is TGTGCCAGCAGTTTATCGTTGGGGGGCCCGGGACCTAACTATGGCTACACCTTC.

V usage is TRBV25-1 and J usage is TRBJ2-7, with D unclear. Germline lookup yields CDR1 MGHDK and CDR2 SYGVNS. The CDR3 totals 11 residues. Trimming pared 4 bases from V and 7 bases from J, leaving 8 bases between. In DNA, the CDR3 is TGTGCCAGCAGTGTACAGAGAGAGCAGTACTTC. Protein: CASSVQREQYF.

The rearrangement links TRBV2 to TRBJ2-3; D remains ambiguous. The CDR3 sequence is 12 residues long. The V gene lost 4 bases and the J gene lost 9 bases, with 11 bases spanning the gap. The germline V gene has CDR1 SNHLY and CDR2 FYNNEI. DNA for the CDR3: TGTGCCAGCAGTGTCTGGAGTGAAACGCAGTATTTT. It specifies CASSVWSETQYF. Together with reference TRBV2 and TRBJ2-3, the CDR3 gives the full variable domain: EPEVTQTPSHQVTQMGQEVILRCVPISNHLYFYWYRQILGQKVEFLVSFYNNEISEKSEIFDDQFSVERPDGSNFTLKIRSTKLEDSAMYFCASSVWSETQYFGPGTRLTVL.

This chain connects TRBV11-3 to TRBJ2-1; 9 bases map to TRBD2. CDR1 and CDR2 (germline): SGHNT, YENEEA. The junction had 4 bases not matched to a gene; V was cut back by 5 bases and J by 5 bases. The CDR3 loop spans 14 amino acids. CDR3 in amino acids: CASSPGLANNEQFF. CDR3 sequence (DNA): TGTGCCAGCAGCCCGGGACTAGCTAACAATGAGCAGTTCTTC.

The CDR3 loop is CASSQGTEFPRGTGELFF. The CDR3 nucleotides are TGTGCCAGCAGCCAAGGAACGGAATTTCCCCGAGGGACCGGGGAGCTGTTTTTT. This chain joins TRBV7-9 and TRBJ2-2; the D gene is possibly TRBD2 (5 bases). Germline assignment: CDR1 SEHNR and CDR2 FQNEAQ (reference sequence). With 5 bases removed from V and 5 bases from J, the gap between germline ends came to 24 bases. The CDR3 spans 18 residues.

The chain links TRBV10-2 to TRBJ2-2; no clear D. This CDR3 has 13 amino acids. Trimming cost V 0 bases and J 6 bases, with 5 bases left between them. Germline CDR1 WSHSY, CDR2 SAAADI. The CDR3 is CASSESWPGELFF. The CDR3 coding sequence is TGCGCCAGCAGTGAGTCTTGGCCCGGGGAGCTGTTTTTT.

V is TRBV14 and J is TRBJ2-1; TRBD2 aligns across 10 bases. V lost 0 bases, J lost 4 bases, and 9 bases stayed unmatched. Germline V gives CDR1 SGHDN, CDR2 FVKESK. This CDR3 has 18 residues. Here the CDR3 reads CASSQDGSSGGHYNEQFF. Written as DNA, the CDR3 is TGTGCCAGCAGCCAAGATGGGTCTAGCGGGGGCCATTACAATGAGCAGTTCTTC. Combining the CDR3 with reference TRBV14 and TRBJ2-1 gives the whole variable domain EAGVTQFPSHSVIEKGQTVTLRCDPISGHDNLYWYRRVMGKEIKFLLHFVKESKQDESGMPNNRFLAERTGGTYSTLKVQPAELEDSGVYFCASSQDGSSGGHYNEQFFGPGTRLTVL.

The chain couples TRBV19 to TRBJ2-1; the match to TRBD2 covers 10 bases. Germline assignment: CDR1 LNHDA and CDR2 SQIVND (reference sequence). V was clipped by 3 bases and J by 2 bases; unmatched bases: 4. This CDR3 is built from 16 residues. The CDR3 DNA reads as TGTGCCAGTAGTATCCAGCGGGAGGGCCCCTACAATGAGCAGTTCTTC. Its protein is CASSIQREGPYNEQFF.

This chain connects TRBV9 to TRBJ2-5, with 9 bases lining up with TRBD1. The germline gives CDR1 SGDLS, CDR2 YYNGEE. There are 15 residues in the CDR3. Losses at the gene ends were 5 bases for V and 5 bases for J; bases not matched to a gene: 10. The DNA of the CDR3 is TGTGCCAGCAGTCCCGGGGACAGGGACCGGGAGACCCAGTACTTC. It yields the protein CASSPGDRDRETQYF.

The genes are TRBV5-1 and TRBJ1-1; D ambiguous. CDR3 length: 15 residues. CDR1 is SGHRS and CDR2 is YFSETQ in the germline V gene. V lost 3 bases, J lost 1 base, and 13 bases lay in between. CDR3 nucleotides: TGCGCCAGCAGCTCAAACCCTCGGTCGAACACTGAAGCTTTCTTT. It yields the protein CASSSNPRSNTEAFF.

Comments on this clone: Distinct nucleotide sequences in the sample also encode this CDR3. This CDR3 is CASSSDRGNTEAFF. In nucleotides, the CDR3 is TGTGCCAGCTCATCGGACAGGGGGAACACTGAAGCTTTCTTT. The chain couples TRBV18 to TRBJ1-1, with 9 bases matching TRBD1. From germline, CDR1 is KGHSH and CDR2 LQKENI. The junction had 2 bases not matched to a gene; V was cut back by 5 bases and J by 1 base. This CDR3 spans 14 amino acids.

This chain uses TRBV18 with TRBJ2-1, with TRBD1 matching 9 bases. Germline CDR1 and CDR2: KGHSH and LQKENI. The CDR3 has 14 residues. V was pared by 8 bases and J by 7 bases, with 9 bases of the junction left unmatched. The DNA of the CDR3 is TGTGCCAGCCCAAGAGGGACAGGGAGAAATGAGCAGTTCTTC. Residues: CASPRGTGRNEQFF. Based on the CDR3 plus reference TRBV18 and TRBJ2-1, the full variable domain is NAGVMQNPRHLVRRRGQEARLRCSPMKGHSHVYWYRQLPEEGLKFMVYLQKENIIDESGMPKERFSAEFPKEGPSILRIQQVVRGDSAAYFCASPRGTGRNEQFFGPGTRLTVL.

To note about this clone: Different DNA sequences within this sample yield the same CDR3. The chain carries TRBV28 and TRBJ2-7; D might be TRBD1 or TRBD2, each matching 5 bases. CDR1 MDHEN and CDR2 SYDVKM come from the germline V gene. V dropped 6 bases and J dropped 6 bases, with 9 bases sitting between them. The length of the CDR3 is 11 residues. CDR3 bases: TGTGCCAGCAGCCCTGGGGGCGAGCAGTACTTC. Encoded protein: CASSPGGEQYF.

J is TRBJ2-1 and V is TRBV28; D might be TRBD1 or TRBD2, each matching 5 bases. The CDR3 runs to 13 residues. Germline V lookup: CDR1 MDHEN, CDR2 SYDVKM. V shed 8 bases and J shed 4 bases, with 12 bases lying between them. The CDR3 here is CASVQGDYNEQFF. CDR3 DNA sequence: TGTGCCAGCGTCCAGGGAGATTACAATGAGCAGTTCTTC.

The chain links TRBV28 to TRBJ1-4; perhaps TRBD1 as D (6 bases). V gave up 7 bases and J gave up 8 bases, with 14 bases separating them. Germline-derived CDR1 and CDR2 are MDHEN and SYDVKM. CDR3 length equals 13 residues. The CDR3 DNA reads as TGTGCCAGCATGGGGGCCGCCGGGGAAAAACTGTTTTTT. Translation gives CASMGAAGEKLFF.

On this clone: Other nucleotide sequences from this sample produce the same CDR3. This chain uses TRBV5-1 with TRBJ1-4; 7 bases are shared with TRBD1. The length of the CDR3 is 14 residues. Germline assignment: CDR1 SGHRS and CDR2 YFSETQ. V trimming: 4 bases; J trimming: 3 bases; junction bases outside the gene matches: 3. The CDR3 sequence is CASSPGQSNEKLFF. The DNA of the CDR3 is TGCGCCAGCAGCCCGGGACAGTCTAATGAAAAACTGTTTTTT. Filled out from reference TRBV5-1 and TRBJ1-4, the complete variable domain reads KAGVTQTPRYLIKTRGQQVTLSCSPISGHRSVSWYQQTPGQGLQFLFEYFSETQRNKGNFPGRFSGRQFSNSRSEMNVSTLELGDSALYLCASSPGQSNEKLFFGSGTQLSVL.

The V and J genes are TRBV30 and TRBJ2-3; D is perhaps TRBD2 (5 bases). Germline V gene lookup returns CDR1 GTSNPN and CDR2 SVGIG (reference sequence). The CDR3 length is 13 residues. V lost 0 bases and J lost 4, with 8 bases in between. The CDR3 region has the DNA TGTGCCTGGAGTGTTACAGCGGCAGATACGCAGTATTTT. This gives the protein CAWSVTAADTQYF.

The J gene is TRBJ2-1, the V gene TRBV6-5; tentatively, D is TRBD1 or TRBD2 (6 bases each). Trimming removed 0 bases at V and 2 bases at J, with 8 bases between. The CDR3 totals 15 residues. Looked up from germline, CDR1 is MNHEY and CDR2 is SVGAGI. CDR3 region: CASSYSRGAYNEQFF. In DNA, the CDR3 is TGTGCCAGCAGTTACTCGAGGGGGGCCTACAATGAGCAGTTCTTC.

V is TRBV9 and J is TRBJ1-2, with a tentative D call TRBD1 (6 bases). The length of the CDR3 is 15 residues. The V end lost 0 bases, the J end lost 4 bases, and 13 bases lay between the germline ends. Germline V gene lookup returns CDR1 SGDLS and CDR2 YYNGEE. The CDR3 coding sequence is TGTGCCAGCAGCGTAGCTACGGGGGGCATCTATGGCTACACCTTC. Its protein product is CASSVATGGIYGYTF.

Comment on this clone: This sample also contains other DNA sequences that code for the same CDR3. J is TRBJ1-1 and V is TRBV5-6; D gene ambiguous. V lost 1 base and J lost 1, with 5 bases in between. The germline CDR1 and CDR2 sequences are SGHDT and YYEEEE. This CDR3 is 13 amino acids long. The CDR3 DNA reads as TGTGCCAGCAGCTTGCCTGGGAACACTGAAGCTTTCTTT. Translating it yields CASSLPGNTEAFF.

In the case of this clone: Additional DNA sequences in this sample encode the identical CDR3. The genes are TRBV11-2 and TRBJ1-2; 7 bases are a match to TRBD1. CDR1 and CDR2 from the germline V gene are SGHAT and FQNNGV. J was trimmed by 5 bases and V by 5 bases; bases with no gene match: 2. This CDR3 spans 12 amino acids. The CDR3 sequence: CASSPGGYGYTF. CDR3 in DNA: TGTGCCAGCAGCCCAGGGGGGTATGGCTACACCTTC.

This clone came up once. The V gene is TRBV2, the J gene TRBJ1-2; D unclear. Germline values: CDR1 SNHLY, CDR2 FYNNEI. The CDR3 runs 15 residues. V lost 7 bases and J lost 2, with 17 bases in between. DNA of the CDR3: TGTGCCAGCAACAACCATGGAGAAGGGAACTATGGCTACACCTTC. Amino acids: CASNNHGEGNYGYTF. Filled out from reference TRBV2 and TRBJ1-2, the complete variable domain reads EPEVTQTPSHQVTQMGQEVILRCVPISNHLYFYWYRQILGQKVEFLVSFYNNEISEKSEIFDDQFSVERPDGSNFTLKIRSTKLEDSAMYFCASNNHGEGNYGYTFGSGTRLTVV.

This chain joins TRBV4-1 and TRBJ1-3; TRBD1 aligns across 9 bases. From germline, CDR1 is MGHRA and CDR2 YSYEKL. The CDR3 consists of 16 residues. Germline trimming cut 2 bases from V and 6 bases from J; bases unmatched to any gene: 8. CDR3 DNA: TGCGCCAGCAGCCAACCGAGCGGGACAGGGACAAACACCATATATTTT. This gives the protein CASSQPSGTGTNTIYF.

The V and J genes are TRBV10-3 and TRBJ2-7; no clear D gene. CDR3 length equals 12 residues. Germline lookup yields CDR1 ENHRY and CDR2 SYGVKD. V gave up 6 bases and J gave up 3 bases, with 9 bases separating them. Written as DNA, the CDR3 is TGTGCCATCAGCCAGGCCGGCTACGAGCAGTACTTC. Its protein is CAISQAGYEQYF.